This entry features one T cell receptor (beta chain) sequence. The assay was immunoSEQ multiplex PCR, and TCRdb's table has in-frame clones only and misses some. The sample shows approximately 140,000 clones, around 83% of them seen only once. The data are from a study of blood T cell repertoires in COVID-19. This CDR3 comprises 18 residues. Looked up from germline, CDR1 is MDHEN and CDR2 is SYDVKM. Trimming took 6 bases from V and 0 from J; bases not matched to a gene: 10. The chain has TRBV28 and TRBJ2-6; 8 bases align to TRBD1. The receptor's source is a woman aged 60-75 years with acute or convalescent COVID-19. The sample taken for sequencing was peripheral blood. CDR3 bases: TGTGCCAGCAGCTCCCTTCGGCAGGGGGCCTCTGGGGCCAACGTCCTGACTTTC. Translating it yields CASSSLRQGASGANVLTF.